One T cell receptor (beta chain) is described in this entry. It has no known antigen specificity. No much larger clone is present one base from it, and per-base qualities are unavailable. The sample belongs to a study of shared clonotypes between healthy human individuals (dated by TCRdb to about 2020). Regarding the research as a whole: A few men and a couple of women, aged 18 to 49 years, made up the cohort. To estimate repertoire size and how much clonotypes are shared between individuals, the study performed deep sequencing of blood TCR repertoires from roughly five healthy adults. To increase sequencing depth and limit assay-specific biases, TCR repertoire library preparation and sequencing were carried out by different laboratories using diverse techniques. Between about 0.9 and 9 billion PBMCs per donor were obtained by leukapheresis.

The donors were healthy, HIV-negative adults with no recently reported acute infections or vaccinations. All donors were Caucasian adults living in Nashville, Tennessee, USA. For unsorted samples, 84 million or so PBMCs were counted, and genomic DNA was extracted using the QIAamp DNA Blood Mini kit. Blood was obtained by leukapheresis, after which PBMCs were separated by Ficoll-Histopaque density gradient centrifugation and cryopreserved in liquid nitrogen vapor phase. Using the deep immunoSEQ assay, multiplex PCR amplified TCR CDR3 regions from genomic DNA. Extracted genomic DNA from each cell subset was distributed evenly across all wells of several immunoSEQ 96-well plates, and each plate was treated as a replicate. For unsorted PBMC, approximately 290 ng genomic DNA, equal to 30,000 or so T cell genomes, was loaded into each replicate PCR. Unsorted PBMC genomic DNA was sequenced across ten immunoSEQ deep assay plates. Purified libraries were quantified with a Qubit 3.0 fluorometer, sized on a Bioanalyzer 2100, and re-quantified with the KAPA Library Quantification kit. Every immunoSEQ 96-well plate was sequenced on a separate single-read 150-cycle Illumina NextSeq 550 flow cell. Turning to the authors' computational methods: The immunoSEQ output contained only junctional sequences without quality scores, so filtering could not match that applied to full-length reads. Sequences were annotated with PyIR, a Python wrapper for IgBLAST v1.9, using IMGT germline references to assign V/J genes and CDR3. Any read was removed if the V/J assignment was weak (E-value above 1e-6), the CDR3 was missing, or the read contained stop codons, out-of-frame junctions, or ambiguous translated residues. A V3J clonotype was defined by an identical inferred V gene, J gene, and CDR3 amino acid sequence. To compute the percentage overlap between repertoires, the number of shared unique clonotypes was divided by the size of the smaller repertoire. RTK rarefaction, the Chao1 estimator, and Recon v2.1 estimates of unobserved clonotypes were used to assess repertoire richness. This is the immuneACCESS table as TCRdb keeps it, with only in-frame sequences that have V and J called. A part of the clones is gone; compared with another copy, unresolved V genes explain less than half, and the rest is unexplained. The DNA was the basis for D and trimming; V, J and clone size are from that table. Recorded for this sample are about half a million clones; around 73% of them occurred a single time. The top ten constitute 12% of the sample.

Broad study findings and their caveats: Because the study included a small number of donors, the genetic and exposure-history diversity represented was limited. Based on pairwise subsampling, the degree of clonotype sharing among donors was expected to be affected by sequencing depth. Sampling was limited to blood, and TCR repertoires in tissue likely differ from TCR repertoires in blood.

The CDR3, cysteine through phenylalanine, is 12 amino acids long. Only CDR3 DNA is held: 36 bases, read in frame from base 1. CDR1 and CDR2 are read off the germline V gene (reference sequence) as SEHNR and FQNEAQ. The germline ends are 8 bases apart after V is trimmed by 5 bases and J by 5 bases. The clonotype originates from a woman between 35 and 50 years old in good health. Some clones in this sample may be carry-over from other donors' samples. Rearrangement joined TRBV7-9 to TRBJ2-3; the D gene cannot be resolved reliably. The specimen sequenced was PBMCs. The CDR3 protein is CASSPFEDTQYF. Here is the DNA: TGTGCCAGCAGCCCTTTCGAAGATACGCAGTATTTT.